This T cell receptor (beta chain) came from a study of CD8 T cells in ankylosing spondylitis. A single record per CDR3 protein comes from TCRdb applying MiXCR to the 5' RACE reads. This sample has approximately 260,000 distinct CDR3 sequences, with 15% to 20% found just once. Broader study findings: From matched ankylosing spondylitis synovial fluid, disease-linked clones were reportedly recovered at significantly enriched levels. In synovial fluid and blood from reactive arthritis, some motif variants were previously reported. Disease-linked clones, CD8+, were relatively rare in peripheral blood.

At least ten counts were recorded for this clonotype. What it recognizes is unknown. This CDR3 is built from 13 residues. CDR1 and CDR2 from the germline V gene are MGHRA and YSYEKL. Trimming stripped 4 bases from V and 5 bases from J, with 12 bases between. The rearrangement uses TRBV4-1 and TRBJ2-7, with D possibly matching TRBD2 (6 bases). The source of this sequence is a male donor with ankylosing spondylitis or in good health (not recorded which). Sequenced material: blood, either unsorted or a sorted T cell fraction (not recorded which). CDR3 DNA: TGCGCCAGCAGCCCAGTTTCGGGGGACGAGCAGTACTTC. It yields the protein CASSPVSGDEQYF.